The 15 T cell receptor beta chains given below trace back to one sample, sequenced in a study of brain T cells in children with intractable seizures. Sequenced by immunoSEQ multiplex PCR; TCRdb stores in-frame clones only, minus some. The repertoire holds some 80,000 clones, with 90% to 95% as singletons. Sample: peripheral blood, taken at surgery. The receptors originated from a girl aged 2-10 years with Rasmussen encephalitis and intractable seizures.

This clone has just one count. The chain's CDR3 is CASSFGGGSFEEQYF. The CDR3 DNA follows: TGTGCCAGCAGCTTTGGTGGGGGATCCTTTGAGGAGCAGTACTTC. The V gene is TRBV13, the J gene TRBJ2-7; either TRBD1 or TRBD2 may supply D (5 bases each). CDR3 length: 15 residues. Trimming took 3 bases from V and 7 from J, leaving 19 bases between them. Germline values: CDR1 PRHDT, CDR2 FYEKMQ (reference sequence).

This chain links TRBV19 with TRBJ2-7, with TRBD2 identical over 8 bases. The CDR3 has 13 amino acids. CDR1 is LNHDA, CDR2 SQIVND, per germline (reference sequence). V lost 5 bases to trimming and J lost 4 bases; unmatched junction nucleotides: 4. CDR3 amino acids: CASSVGLAYEQYF. The CDR3 nucleotides read TGTGCCAGTAGTGTAGGACTAGCTTACGAGCAGTACTTC.

The CDR3 DNA sequence: TGTGCCAGCTCACCACCGGGAGCGCTTTCCGGGTCGGATGAGCAGTTCTTC. Translating gives CASSPPGALSGSDEQFF. The chain employs TRBV18 and TRBJ2-1; a possible D gene is TRBD2 (5 bases). Germline-derived CDR1 and CDR2 are KGHSH and LQKENI. Trimming took off 0 bases at V and 8 bases at J, with 20 bases between the two ends. The CDR3 extends over 17 amino acids. The entire variable domain, with the rest obtained from reference TRBV18 and TRBJ2-1, is as follows: NAGVMQNPRHLVRRRGQEARLRCSPMKGHSHVYWYRQLPEEGLKFMVYLQKENIIDESGMPKERFSAEFPKEGPSILRIQQVVRGDSAAYFCASSPPGALSGSDEQFFGPGTRLTVL.

The V gene is TRBV6-5, the J gene TRBJ1-5; D might be TRBD1 (5 bases). The CDR3 loop spans 15 amino acids. Germline CDR1 is MNHEY and CDR2 is SVGAGI. Between the trimmed V and J ends, which lost 5 bases and 0 bases, there was a span of 11 bases. CDR3 nucleotides: TGTGCCAGCAGTCGGACACCGAATAGCAATCAGCCCCAGCATTTT. Its protein is CASSRTPNSNQPQHF.

This clone was counted a single time. CDR3 region: CASSPGRGYNEQFF. The CDR3 DNA follows: TGCGCCAGCAGCCCAGGCAGGGGTTATAATGAGCAGTTCTTC. This chain joins TRBV5-1 and TRBJ2-1; the D gene is possibly TRBD1 (6 bases). Germline-derived CDR1 and CDR2 are SGHRS and YFSETQ. The CDR3 consists of 14 residues. V was clipped by 4 bases and J by 7 bases, with 15 bases between them.

A remark on this clone: An end of the junction does not agree with germline; a read error may underlie this. This sequence joins TRBV2 and TRBJ1-5; D is ambiguous. The CDR3 covers 14 residues. From germline, CDR1 is SNHLY and CDR2 FYNNEI. The CDR3: CASSEDMLNQPQHF. As DNA, the CDR3 is TGTGCCAGCAGCGAAGACATGCTGAATCAGCCCCAGCATTTT. Together with reference TRBV2 and TRBJ1-5, the CDR3 gives the full variable domain: EPEVTQTPSHQVTQMGQEVILRCVPISNHLYFYWYRQILGQKVEFLVSFYNNEISEKSEIFDDQFSVERPDGSNFTLKIRSTKLEDSAMYFCASSEDMLNQPQHFGDGTRLSIL.

The chain uses TRBV3-1 (or the pseudogene TRBV3-2) and TRBJ2-2; TRBD2 matches at 10 bases. Trimming at V came to 3 bases and at J to 6 bases, leaving 10 bases not matched to a gene. The CDR3 spans 17 residues. Germline values: CDR1 LGHDT, CDR2 YNNKEL (reference sequence). Written as DNA, the CDR3 is TGTGCCAGCAGCCACAACTCTCTAGCGGGAGTATCCGGGGAGCTGTTTTTT. Translated: CASSHNSLAGVSGELFF.

The chain has TRBV11-2 and TRBJ2-7; D is uncertain. This CDR3 has 13 amino acids. V was shortened by 7 bases and J by 0 bases, with 10 bases between the two germline ends. Germline values: CDR1 SGHAT, CDR2 FQNNGV. CDR3 residues: CASKGHYSYEQYF. The CDR3 DNA follows: TGTGCCAGCAAGGGCCACTACTCCTACGAGCAGTACTTC.

The chain uses TRBV9 and TRBJ2-1; 7 bases match TRBD2. Per the germline V gene, CDR1 is SGDLS and CDR2 is YYNGEE. This CDR3 has 13 residues. Unmatched junction bases numbered 6, after V lost 4 bases and J lost 8 bases. The CDR3 sequence: CASSPGLLDEQFF. CDR3 DNA: TGTGCCAGCAGCCCGGGACTACTGGATGAGCAGTTCTTC.

CDR3 loop: CANRDRGNEKLFF. CDR3 DNA sequence: TGTGCCAACAGAGACAGGGGGAATGAAAAACTGTTTTTT. The chain is built from TRBV2 and TRBJ1-4; 9 positions agree with TRBD1. Germline loops: CDR1 SNHLY, CDR2 FYNNEI. The CDR3 is 13 amino acids. V trimming: 10 bases; J trimming: 5 bases; junction bases outside the gene matches: 5.

CDR3 nucleotides: TGTGCCAGCAGTTATCCCGGGGTAGGGAATTCACCCCTCCACTTT. This encodes CASSYPGVGNSPLHF. The chain carries TRBV28 and TRBJ1-6, with D hard to call. V shed 4 bases and J shed 7 bases, with 14 bases lying between them. The CDR3 has 15 amino acids. Germline values: CDR1 MDHEN, CDR2 SYDVKM.

The chain combines TRBV14 with TRBJ2-7, with D unresolved. The V gene's germline CDR1 is SGHDN and CDR2 FVKESK. The V and J ends lost 0 bases and 3 bases respectively, with 6 bases between them. There are 13 residues in the CDR3. CDR3 loop: CASSQDLLYEQYF. The CDR3 DNA is TGTGCCAGCAGCCAAGATCTACTCTACGAGCAGTACTTC.

The chain is built from TRBV6-5 and TRBJ2-2; 8 positions agree with TRBD2. J lost 5 bases, V lost 8 bases, and 10 bases had no gene match. From germline, CDR1 is MNHEY and CDR2 SVGAGI. The CDR3 loop spans 15 amino acids. This CDR3 reads CASLNGRAWTGELFF. The CDR3 nucleotides are TGTGCCAGCCTTAACGGGAGGGCCTGGACCGGGGAGCTGTTTTTT.

The genes are TRBV7-9 and TRBJ1-1, with TRBD1 matching over 9 bases. Germline trimming cut 3 bases from V and 10 bases from J; bases unmatched to any gene: 18. The CDR3 runs 17 residues. In germline, CDR1 is SEHNR, CDR2 FQNEAQ (reference sequence). CDR3: CASSLRETTGGSGGAFF. CDR3 nucleotides: TGTGCCAGCAGCTTGAGGGAGACAACAGGGGGCAGTGGTGGAGCTTTCTTT.

The gene calls are TRBV29-1 and TRBJ2-5; D possibly corresponds to TRBD2 (5 bases). CDR1 and CDR2 (germline): SQVTM, ANQGSEA. V was pared by 6 bases and J by 0 bases, with 11 bases between. The CDR3 spans 13 residues. This CDR3 is CSVGLKYQETQYF. The CDR3 nucleotides read TGCAGCGTCGGACTGAAGTACCAAGAGACCCAGTACTTC.